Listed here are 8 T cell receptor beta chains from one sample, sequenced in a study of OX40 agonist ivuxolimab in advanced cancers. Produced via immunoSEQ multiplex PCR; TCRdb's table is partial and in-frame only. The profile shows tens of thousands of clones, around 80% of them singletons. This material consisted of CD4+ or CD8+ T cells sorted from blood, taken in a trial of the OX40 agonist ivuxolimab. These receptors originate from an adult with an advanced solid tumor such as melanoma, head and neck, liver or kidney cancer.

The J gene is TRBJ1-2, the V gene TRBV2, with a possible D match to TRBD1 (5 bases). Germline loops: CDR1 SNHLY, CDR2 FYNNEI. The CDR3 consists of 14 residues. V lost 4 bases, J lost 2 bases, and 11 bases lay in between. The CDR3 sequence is CASSGDGKNYGYTF. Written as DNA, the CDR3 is TGTGCCAGCAGTGGGGACGGGAAAAACTATGGCTACACCTTC.

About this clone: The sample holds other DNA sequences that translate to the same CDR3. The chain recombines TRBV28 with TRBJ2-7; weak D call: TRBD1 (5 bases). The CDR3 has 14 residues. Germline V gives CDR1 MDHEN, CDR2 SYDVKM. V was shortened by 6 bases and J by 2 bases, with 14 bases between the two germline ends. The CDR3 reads CASSLIDSPYEQYF. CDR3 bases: TGTGCCAGCAGCTTAATTGACAGCCCCTACGAGCAGTACTTC.

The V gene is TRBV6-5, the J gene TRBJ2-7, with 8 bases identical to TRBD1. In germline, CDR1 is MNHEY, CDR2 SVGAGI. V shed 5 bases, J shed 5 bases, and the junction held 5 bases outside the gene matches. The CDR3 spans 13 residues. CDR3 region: CASSRTGWDEQYF. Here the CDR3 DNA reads TGTGCCAGCAGTCGGACAGGGTGGGACGAGCAGTACTTC.

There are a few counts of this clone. The CDR3 loop is CASSPRQGHNEQFF. DNA of the CDR3: TGTGCCAGCAGCCCGCGACAGGGTCACAATGAGCAGTTCTTC. The chain joins TRBV7-2 to TRBJ2-1; TRBD1 matches at 7 bases. Germline V gives CDR1 SGHTA, CDR2 FQGNSA. The CDR3 sequence is 14 residues long. V gave up 5 bases and J gave up 5 bases; unmatched junction bases: 6.

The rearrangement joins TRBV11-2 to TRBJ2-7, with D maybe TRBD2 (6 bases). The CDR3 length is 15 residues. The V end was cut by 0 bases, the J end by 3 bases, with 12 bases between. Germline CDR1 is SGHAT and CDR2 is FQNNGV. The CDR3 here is CASSLDGGMNYEQYF. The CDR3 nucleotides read TGTGCCAGCAGCTTAGATGGGGGGATGAACTACGAGCAGTACTTC.

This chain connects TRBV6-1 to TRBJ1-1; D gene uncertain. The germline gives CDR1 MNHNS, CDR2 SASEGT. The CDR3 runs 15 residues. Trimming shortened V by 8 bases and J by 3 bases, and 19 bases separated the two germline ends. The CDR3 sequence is CASGAVGGGYTEAFF. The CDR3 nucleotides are TGTGCCAGCGGAGCTGTGGGCGGAGGGTACACTGAAGCTTTCTTT.

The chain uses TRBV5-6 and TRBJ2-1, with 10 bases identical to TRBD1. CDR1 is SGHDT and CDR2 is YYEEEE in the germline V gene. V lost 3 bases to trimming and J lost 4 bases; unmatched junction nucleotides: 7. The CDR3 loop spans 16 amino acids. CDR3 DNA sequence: TGTGCCAGCAGCTGGGGCGGGACAGGGGTATACAATGAGCAGTTCTTC. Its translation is CASSWGGTGVYNEQFF.

The chain's CDR3 is CASSLSENTEAFF. As DNA, the CDR3 is TGTGCCAGCAGCTTATCAGAAAACACTGAAGCTTTCTTT. The J gene is TRBJ1-1, the V gene TRBV7-3; D is ambiguous. CDR1 is SGHTA and CDR2 is FQGTGA in the germline V gene. The V end was cut by 2 bases, the J end by 2 bases, with 6 bases between. The CDR3 is 13 residues long.